This TCR beta chain was sequenced in a study of Graves' ophthalmopathy and Graves' hyperthyroidism. Broader study findings: Among expanded thyroid clonotypes above 0.001 frequency, most also occurred in blood. Its predictions of ophthalmopathy progression gave the model 70.59% sensitivity and 72% to 80% specificity.

This CDR3 contains 15 residues. V lost 0 bases to trimming and J lost 2 bases, with 12 bases between them. CDR1 and CDR2 (germline): SGDLS, YYNGEE. Amplification of the TCR beta CDR3 regions used RNA transcripts (as template). First-round RT-PCR used HTBI primers; second-round multiplex PCR followed. Each CDR3 protein is one row after TCRdb ran MiXCR on the multiplex PCR reads. The sample has 200,000 to 300,000 distinct CDR3 sequences, approximately 42% seen once. This clonotype came up a few times. What it recognizes is unknown. The rearrangement joins TRBV9 to TRBJ2-7, with D uncertain. The clonotype originates from an adult man with Graves' ophthalmopathy. Sequences were obtained from peripheral blood. Here the CDR3 DNA reads TGTGCCAGCAGCGTAGGCTCGAGACACACCTACGAGCAGTACTTC. It codes for CASSVGSRHTYEQYF. The variable domain in full, with the rest retrieved from reference TRBV9 and TRBJ2-7, is DSGVTQTPKHLITATGQRVTLRCSPRSGDLSVYWYQQSLDQGLQFLIQYYNGEERAKGNILERFSAQQFPDLHSELNLSSLELGDSALYFCASSVGSRHTYEQYFGPGTRLTVT.